A single sample gave rise to the 27 T cell receptor beta chains below, sequenced in a study of PD-1 blockade in classical Hodgkin lymphoma. The time point was: cycle 4 day 1 (C4D1), after about 6 weeks of nivolumab. In every patient, relapse followed autologous stem cell transplantation, while exposure to brentuximab vedotin differed. The assay was immunoSEQ multiplex PCR, and TCRdb's table has in-frame clones only and misses some. There are around 45,000 clones in the sample; around 80% occur only once, and more than 35% lies in the top ten. The input for sequencing was peripheral blood mononuclear cells (PBMCs), taken before the fourth cycle of nivolumab. Source of these receptors: a human donor with classical Hodgkin lymphoma.

The genes are TRBV5-6 and TRBJ1-2, with 7 nucleotides matching TRBD1. The J segment lost 8 bases and the V segment lost 0 bases, leaving 13 bases of the junction unmatched. Germline CDR1 and CDR2: SGHDT and YYEEEE. The CDR3 is 16 residues long. The CDR3 nucleotides are TGTGCCAGCAGCTTGGTAGGGGATGTCAGGGGGAAAGGCTACACCTTC. This encodes CASSLVGDVRGKGYTF. Using reference TRBV5-6 and TRBJ1-2 for the parts outside the CDR3, the full variable domain is DAGVTQSPTHLIKTRGQQVTLRCSPKSGHDTVSWYQQALGQGPQFIFQYYEEEERQRGNFPDRFSGHQFPNYSSELNVNALLLGDSALYLCASSLVGDVRGKGYTFGSGTRLTVV.

This clone has only a few counts. J is TRBJ2-5 and V is TRBV5-1; D uncertain. The CDR3 is 12 amino acids. Deletions cut 2 bases from V and 4 bases from J, with 6 bases between. Germline CDR1 and CDR2: SGHRS and YFSETQ. Here the CDR3 reads CASSLSGETQYF. Written as DNA, the CDR3 is TGCGCCAGCAGCTTATCAGGAGAGACCCAGTACTTC.

The chain has TRBV14 and TRBJ2-2, with 9 nucleotides matching TRBD1. The CDR3 sequence is 19 residues long. Germline loops: CDR1 SGHDN, CDR2 FVKESK. V shed 1 base, J shed 3 bases, and the junction held 12 bases outside the gene matches. This chain's CDR3 is CASSQGLRQGGPDTGELFF. The DNA for the CDR3 is TGTGCCAGCAGCCAAGGGTTGCGACAGGGGGGTCCTGACACCGGGGAGCTGTTTTTT. The full variable domain, rest sourced from reference TRBV14 and TRBJ2-2, is EAGVTQFPSHSVIEKGQTVTLRCDPISGHDNLYWYRRVMGKEIKFLLHFVKESKQDESGMPNNRFLAERTGGTYSTLKVQPAELEDSGVYFCASSQGLRQGGPDTGELFFGEGSRLTVL.

V and J are TRBV6-1 and TRBJ1-5, with TRBD1 matching 7 bases. V lost 3 bases and J lost 4; bases outside the gene matches: 21. The CDR3 is 20 amino acids. CDR1 is MNHNS, CDR2 SASEGT, per germline. CDR3 amino acids: CASSDRDSPRGLRANQPQHF. CDR3 in DNA: TGTGCCAGCAGTGACCGGGACAGTCCCCGCGGGCTACGTGCGAATCAGCCCCAGCATTTT.

This clone was seen a single time. This chain joins TRBV5-1 and TRBJ1-2; D gene uncertain. Germline V gives CDR1 SGHRS, CDR2 YFSETQ. The CDR3 consists of 14 residues. Trimming took 0 bases from V and 0 from J, leaving 6 bases between them. CDR3 in amino acids: CASSLDGTNYGYTF. The CDR3 DNA reads TGCGCCAGCAGCTTGGACGGAACTAACTATGGCTACACCTTC.

The chain joins TRBV5-5 to TRBJ1-1; TRBD1 matches 7 bases. Unmatched junction bases numbered 11, after V lost 5 bases and J lost 13 bases. CDR1 is SGHKS, CDR2 YYEKEE, per germline (reference sequence). This CDR3 has 12 amino acids. CDR3 in DNA: TGTGCCAGCAGTGGGACAGCCCGCGGGGTTTTCTTT. Amino acids: CASSGTARGVFF.

This clone was observed a few times. This chain joins TRBV9 and TRBJ2-2, with a tentative D call TRBD1 (5 bases). CDR1 is SGDLS, CDR2 YYNGEE, per germline. Trimming removed 2 bases at V and 3 bases at J, with 11 bases between. This CDR3 comprises 15 residues. CDR3 DNA sequence: TGTGCCAGCAGCGTTACGGCCAGGGACACCGGGGAGCTGTTTTTT. This translates into CASSVTARDTGELFF.

The chain is built from TRBV18 and TRBJ1-3; no definite D call. The CDR3 runs 18 residues. V lost 3 bases, J lost 5 bases, and 23 bases lay in between. The germline CDR1 and CDR2 sequences are KGHSH and LQKENI. The chain's CDR3 is CASSPPGIVVDERNTIYF. In nucleotides, the CDR3 is TGTGCCAGCTCACCCCCCGGAATTGTGGTGGATGAAAGAAACACCATATATTTT.

The chain has TRBV27 and TRBJ1-2; D possibly corresponds to TRBD1 (6 bases). Per the germline V gene, CDR1 is MNHEY and CDR2 is SMNVEV (reference sequence). This CDR3 is 14 amino acids long. V was shortened by 5 bases and J by 5 bases, with 15 bases between the two germline ends. The CDR3 DNA reads as TGTGCCAGCAGTCCCAACGGGGGCGGGTATGGCTACACCTTC. Translated: CASSPNGGGYGYTF.

This rearrangement joins TRBV10-3 to TRBJ2-3; 11 positions match TRBD2. The CDR3 runs to 14 residues. Germline CDR1 is ENHRY and CDR2 is SYGVKD. The trim removed 9 bases at V and 6 bases at J, leaving 8 bases unmatched. CDR3 loop: CAMGDSGGADTQYF. In DNA form, the CDR3 reads TGTGCCATGGGTGATAGCGGGGGGGCGGATACGCAGTATTTT.

Only a few counts were recorded for this clone. The genes are TRBV15 and TRBJ2-5; TRBD2 matches 12 bases. Germline V lookup: CDR1 LNHNV, CDR2 YYDKDF (reference sequence). Trimming took 2 bases from V and 0 from J; bases not matched to a gene: 4. The CDR3 runs 17 residues. As DNA, the CDR3 is TGTGCCACCAGCAGACCACTAGCGGGGGGCCACCAAGAGACCCAGTACTTC. Translated: CATSRPLAGGHQETQYF.

The chain employs TRBV28 and TRBJ1-2; 8 nucleotides line up with TRBD1. V lost 5 bases, J lost 6 bases, and 8 bases stayed unmatched. Germline CDR1 MDHEN, CDR2 SYDVKM. The CDR3 totals 14 residues. CDR3 DNA: TGTGCCAGCAGTCCCGGACAGGGCAGCCATGGCTACACCTTC. Protein product: CASSPGQGSHGYTF.

The chain links TRBV7-2 to TRBJ1-6; the match to TRBD1 covers 9 bases. V was pared by 5 bases and J by 8 bases, with 4 bases of the junction left unmatched. Germline-derived CDR1 and CDR2 are SGHTA and FQGNSA. This CDR3 has 14 amino acids. CDR3 region: CASSQQGADSPLHF. The CDR3 DNA reads TGTGCCAGCAGCCAACAGGGGGCTGATTCACCCCTCCACTTT.

This chain links TRBV2 with TRBJ1-5; D is undetermined. The CDR3 length is 13 residues. Germline values: CDR1 SNHLY, CDR2 FYNNEI. V gave up 6 bases and J gave up 5 bases, with 11 bases separating them. This chain's CDR3 is CASRSQTDQPQHF. In nucleotides, the CDR3 is TGTGCCAGCAGGTCCCAGACCGATCAGCCCCAGCATTTT.

V and J are TRBV7-9 and TRBJ2-7; 8 nucleotides align to TRBD1. This CDR3 is built from 13 residues. V lost 5 bases and J lost 6; bases outside the gene matches: 6. Germline CDR1 is SEHNR and CDR2 is FQNEAQ (reference sequence). CDR3 amino acids: CASSKLTGAEQYF. The DNA for the CDR3 is TGTGCCAGCAGCAAACTGACAGGGGCCGAGCAGTACTTC. Based on the CDR3 plus reference TRBV7-9 and TRBJ2-7, the full variable domain is DTGVSQNPRHKITKRGQNVTFRCDPISEHNRLYWYRQTLGQGPEFLTYFQNEAQLEKSRLLSDRFSAERPKGSFSTLEIQRTEQGDSAMYLCASSKLTGAEQYFGPGTRLTVT.

The chain employs TRBV7-8 and TRBJ2-5, with D possibly matching TRBD2 (5 bases). This CDR3 is 15 amino acids long. The germline V gene has CDR1 SGHVS and CDR2 FQNEAQ. V lost 8 bases and J lost 0, with 16 bases in between. CDR3 coding DNA: TGTGCCAGCCAGTTTGATTGGGGAGACCAAGAGACCCAGTACTTC. Translating gives CASQFDWGDQETQYF.

The V call is TRBV6-5, the J call TRBJ1-2; weak D call: TRBD1 (6 bases). Trimming pared 7 bases from V and 6 bases from J, leaving 18 bases between. This CDR3 has 14 amino acids. CDR1 and CDR2 (germline): MNHEY, SVGAGI. In DNA, the CDR3 is TGTGCCAGCACCGGCGCCGGCAGGGGTGATGGCTACACCTTC. Its protein product is CASTGAGRGDGYTF.

The chain has TRBV6-5 and TRBJ1-2, with D tentatively TRBD1 (6 bases). Germline V gives CDR1 MNHEY, CDR2 SVGAGI. The CDR3 contains 13 residues. V was shortened by 7 bases and J by 8 bases, with 17 bases between the two germline ends. CDR3: CASTQGLGGGYTF. CDR3 nucleotides: TGTGCCAGCACCCAAGGGTTGGGGGGCGGCTACACCTTC.

The rearrangement uses TRBV5-6 and TRBJ2-7; D may be TRBD2 (5 bases). V was trimmed by 4 bases and J by 6 bases, leaving 14 bases between them. The CDR3 runs 13 residues. Germline assignment: CDR1 SGHDT and CDR2 YYEEEE. The CDR3 DNA reads TGTGCCAGCAGCGTAGGCGTTGCGGGCGAGCAGTACTTC. It translates to CASSVGVAGEQYF.

The CDR3 region is CAWSEARGGPETQYF. CDR3 DNA sequence: TGTGCCTGGAGTGAAGCGCGGGGGGGCCCAGAGACCCAGTACTTC. This rearrangement joins TRBV30 to TRBJ2-5, with TRBD2 matching 9 bases. The V segment lost 1 base and the J segment 4 bases; nucleotides outside the gene matches: 7. The CDR3 length is 15 residues. The germline gives CDR1 GTSNPN, CDR2 SVGIG (reference sequence).

The CDR3 nucleotides read TGTGCCAGCAGCCAAGGGTACCGGTACGAGCAGTACTTC. Its translation is CASSQGYRYEQYF. The V and J genes are TRBV14 and TRBJ2-7; D is uncertain. The ends were cut back, 1 base at V and 4 bases at J, with 8 bases in the middle. This CDR3 comprises 13 residues. Per germline, CDR1 SGHDN and CDR2 FVKESK.

The chain employs TRBV4-3 and TRBJ2-1; a possible D gene is TRBD1 (6 bases). The CDR3 is 16 amino acids. Germline loops: CDR1 LGHNA, CDR2 YSLEER. V lost 3 bases and J lost 0, with 12 bases in between. The CDR3 spells CASSQDMDSSYNEQFF. CDR3 coding DNA: TGCGCCAGCAGCCAGGATATGGACAGCTCCTACAATGAGCAGTTCTTC.

The V call is TRBV11-2, the J call TRBJ1-1; D remains unclear. V lost 3 bases to trimming and J lost 7 bases, with 15 bases between them. This CDR3 is built from 14 residues. From germline, CDR1 is SGHAT and CDR2 FQNNGV. The CDR3 region is CASSLEGFFVEAFF. The CDR3 DNA is TGTGCCAGCAGCTTGGAGGGTTTCTTCGTTGAAGCTTTCTTT.

This rearrangement joins TRBV10-3 to TRBJ1-2; D remains ambiguous. Trimming removed 8 bases at V and 4 bases at J, with 17 bases between. CDR1 is ENHRY and CDR2 is SYGVKD in the germline V gene. CDR3 length equals 14 residues. The CDR3 coding sequence is TGTGCCATCCAAGACTCAAAAGCCCCCTATGGCTACACCTTC. Protein: CAIQDSKAPYGYTF.

This clone was detected a few times. This chain uses TRBV7-9 with TRBJ1-1; D may be TRBD1 (6 bases). This CDR3 has 15 amino acids. Trimming shortened V by 7 bases and J by 0 bases, and 15 bases separated the two germline ends. Germline CDR1 SEHNR, CDR2 FQNEAQ (reference sequence). The CDR3 coding sequence is TGTGCCAGCATGGGGGCAGTTGGTATGAACACTGAAGCTTTCTTT. Encoded protein: CASMGAVGMNTEAFF.

The J gene is TRBJ1-5, the V gene TRBV27; no clear D. The V end lost 5 bases, the J end lost 2 bases, and 13 bases lay between the germline ends. From germline, CDR1 is MNHEY and CDR2 SMNVEV (reference sequence). This CDR3 is built from 15 residues. CDR3 residues: CASSVDGDGNQPQHF. Written as DNA, the CDR3 is TGTGCCAGCAGTGTGGACGGCGATGGCAATCAGCCCCAGCATTTT.

In its sample, this clone was seen a few times. V usage is TRBV19 and J usage is TRBJ1-1; D possibly corresponds to TRBD1 (6 bases). The CDR3 length is 13 residues. Germline values: CDR1 LNHDA, CDR2 SQIVND (reference sequence). Deletions cut 3 bases from V and 1 base from J, with 6 bases between. In DNA, the CDR3 is TGTGCCAGTAGTATGGACAGGAACACTGAAGCTTTCTTT. This translates into CASSMDRNTEAFF.